Below are 16 T cell receptor beta chains sequenced from a single sample in a study of early T cells in non-severe SARS-CoV-2 infection. TCRdb recomputed calls from the 5' RACE reads with MiXCR, one row per CDR3 protein. Seen here are about 60,000 distinct CDR3 sequences, around 12% observed once, and the top ten hold 3% to 4.5%. The sequencing sample was made of whole blood. These TCRs come from an adult who was a healthcare worker with PCR-confirmed SARS-CoV-2 infection or an uninfected control (not recorded which).

The chain links TRBV7-3 to TRBJ2-3; no firm D call. This CDR3 contains 13 residues. Germline V CDR1 and CDR2: SGHTA, FQGTGA. V was cut by 5 bases and J by 6 bases, with 12 bases left in between. CDR3 protein: CASSSQTMDTQYF. The CDR3 region has the DNA TGTGCCAGCAGCAGCCAAACCATGGATACGCAGTATTTT.

The CDR3 nucleotides read TGTGCCAGCAGCTTAGGCCGGGTCGGGGAGCTGTTTTTT. Translated, it gives CASSLGRVGELFF. The chain employs TRBV13 and TRBJ2-2; no clear D gene. V was cut by 0 bases and J by 7 bases, with 6 bases left in between. Germline CDR1 PRHDT, CDR2 FYEKMQ (reference sequence). The CDR3 has 13 amino acids.

This clonotype appeared many times. This sequence joins TRBV7-2 and TRBJ1-1, with TRBD1 matching 7 bases. CDR3 length: 14 residues. The V gene's germline CDR1 is SGHTA and CDR2 FQGNSA. Trimming took 5 bases from V and 6 from J; bases not matched to a gene: 9. CDR3 sequence: CASSATGWVAEAFF. Written as DNA, the CDR3 is TGTGCCAGCAGCGCGACAGGGTGGGTGGCTGAAGCTTTCTTT.

This chain joins TRBV7-2 and TRBJ2-2; a weak D match, TRBD2 (5 bases). CDR3 length: 17 residues. V lost 5 bases and J lost 2, with 18 bases in between. Germline CDR1 SGHTA, CDR2 FQGNSA. The CDR3 DNA reads TGTGCCAGCAGCCCTCGTGTGGGGAGAACAAACACCGGGGAGCTGTTTTTT. It specifies CASSPRVGRTNTGELFF.

The V gene is TRBV12-3 or TRBV12-4, the J gene TRBJ2-1; TRBD1 aligns across 7 bases. The junction had 6 bases not matched to a gene; V was cut back by 2 bases and J by 2 bases. The CDR3 is 16 residues long. CDR3 DNA: TGTGCCAGCAGTTTATTTGGGCAGGGGGCCTACAATGAGCAGTTCTTC. It codes for CASSLFGQGAYNEQFF.

The CDR3 sequence: CSARTSGPSTDTQYF. The CDR3 bases are TGCAGTGCTAGAACTAGCGGCCCCAGCACAGATACGCAGTATTTT. The V and J genes are TRBV20-1 and TRBJ2-3; 8 bases map to TRBD2. Germline lookup yields CDR1 DFQATT and CDR2 SNEGSKA (reference sequence). Trimming cost V 2 bases and J 0 bases; bases outside gene matches: 4. CDR3 size: 15 residues.

There are a few counts of this clonotype. The chain carries TRBV7-8 and TRBJ1-2; 7 bases map to TRBD1. With V trimmed by 4 bases and J by 0 bases, 8 bases remained unmatched. Germline V gene sequence: CDR1 SGHVS, CDR2 FQNEAQ. The CDR3 loop spans 16 amino acids. The CDR3 DNA reads as TGTGCCAGCAGCTCTGCGACAGGGCTGACTAACTATGGCTACACCTTC. Protein: CASSSATGLTNYGYTF.

The rearrangement links TRBV28 to TRBJ2-3; 7 positions match TRBD2. The length of the CDR3 is 16 residues. Germline V lookup: CDR1 MDHEN, CDR2 SYDVKM. The V and J ends lost 5 bases and 2 bases, in that order; junction bases with no gene match: 10. The CDR3 is CASSPGRAAVTDTQYF. The CDR3, as DNA: TGTGCCAGCAGTCCGGGGAGGGCCGCTGTCACAGATACGCAGTATTTT. Variable domain in full (rest from reference TRBV28 and TRBJ2-3): DVKVTQSSRYLVKRTGEKVFLECVQDMDHENMFWYRQDPGLGLRLIYFSYDVKMKEKGDIPEGYSVSREKKERFSLILESASTNQTSMYLCASSPGRAAVTDTQYFGPGTRLTVL.

In its sample, this clonotype was seen many times. This chain connects TRBV5-1 to TRBJ2-2, with TRBD2 matching 8 bases. The ends lost 5 bases at V and 0 bases at J; junction bases unmatched: 0. Germline V gives CDR1 SGHRS, CDR2 YFSETQ. This CDR3 region has 14 residues. The CDR3 nucleotides read TGCGCCAGCAGACTAGCGGCGAACACCGGGGAGCTGTTTTTT. Its translation is CASRLAANTGELFF.

This clonotype was counted at least ten times. The chain combines TRBV7-2 with TRBJ2-1, with D maybe TRBD2 (5 bases). Per the germline V gene, CDR1 is SGHTA and CDR2 is FQGNSA. There are 12 residues in the CDR3. Trimming cost V 6 bases and J 10 bases, with 13 bases left between them. CDR3 residues: CASSLRGMEQFF. The CDR3 bases are TGTGCCAGCAGTCTCCGGGGAATGGAGCAGTTCTTC.

This clonotype was detected ten times or more. V and J are TRBV12-5 and TRBJ2-5; no definite D call. Germline V gives CDR1 LGHNT, CDR2 FRNRAP. CDR3 length equals 12 residues. Between the trimmed V and J ends, which lost 6 bases and 5 bases, there was a span of 10 bases. CDR3 nucleotides: TGTGCTAGTGGGCCTACCCCGGAGACCCAGTACTTC. It encodes CASGPTPETQYF.

This clonotype was found a few times. The V gene is TRBV29-1, the J gene TRBJ1-2; D is ambiguous. Trimming took off 3 bases at V and 4 bases at J, with 9 bases between the two ends. There are 12 residues in the CDR3. Germline values: CDR1 SQVTM, CDR2 ANQGSEA. CDR3 bases: TGCAGCGTTGACAGCCACCCCTATGGCTACACCTTC. Amino acid sequence: CSVDSHPYGYTF.

Ten or more counts support this clonotype. The chain employs TRBV18 and TRBJ2-2; a possible D gene is TRBD1 (5 bases). The CDR3 runs to 17 residues. V gave up 1 base and J gave up 2 bases, with 14 bases separating them. Germline V gene lookup returns CDR1 KGHSH and CDR2 LQKENI. The CDR3 nucleotides read TGTGCCAGCTCACCACTACAGGCGGAAGACAACACCGGGGAGCTGTTTTTT. Translation gives CASSPLQAEDNTGELFF.

The chain is built from TRBV24-1 and TRBJ2-1; TRBD1 aligns across 7 bases. After removal of 3 bases from V and 6 bases from J, the junction contained 7 bases not matched to a gene. The CDR3 consists of 15 residues. From germline, CDR1 is KGHDR and CDR2 SFDVKD. CDR3 DNA: TGTGCCACCAGTGATCCCGGGTCAGGGGGCAATGAGCAGTTCTTC. This encodes CATSDPGSGGNEQFF.

By share, this clonotype counts as medium-sized. The chain links TRBV5-1 to TRBJ2-7; 12 bases map to TRBD2. The CDR3 spans 14 residues. Germline loops: CDR1 SGHRS, CDR2 YFSETQ. The junction had 6 bases not matched to a gene; V was cut back by 2 bases and J by 9 bases. In DNA form, the CDR3 reads TGCGCCAGCAGCTTTGGACTAGCGGGATTTATGCAGTACTTC. Its protein product is CASSFGLAGFMQYF. Looking up the rest from reference TRBV5-1 and TRBJ2-7 gives the full variable domain: KAGVTQTPRYLIKTRGQQVTLSCSPISGHRSVSWYQQTPGQGLQFLFEYFSETQRNKGNFPGRFSGRQFSNSRSEMNVSTLELGDSALYLCASSFGLAGFMQYFGPGTRLTVT.

This clonotype has just a few counts. The chain joins TRBV11-2 to TRBJ1-1; a possible D gene is TRBD1 (5 bases). Trimming cost V 1 base and J 4 bases, with 13 bases left between them. The CDR3 sequence is 15 residues long. CDR1 and CDR2 (germline): SGHAT, FQNNGV. The CDR3 DNA follows: TGTGCCAGCAGCTTAGGGCCCGGGGCGCCCACTGAAGCTTTCTTT. Translation: CASSLGPGAPTEAFF.